The 26 T cell receptor beta chains below all came from one sample that was sequenced in a study of regulatory T cells in long-lasting Graves disease (dated by TCRdb to about 2021). The library was generated by multiplex PCR. The sequencer was an Illumina HiSeq 4000. To build TCR beta libraries, CDR3 regions were amplified by Arm-PCR using iRepertoire HTBI primers. TCRdb itself trimmed the public reads at Q25 with fastp, ran MiXCR and retained productive beta chains. Rows with one shared CDR3 protein collapse into an entry with the most common genes and DNA. Within this sample are more than 400,000 distinct CDR3 sequences, with less than 20% of them counted one time only. Around 11% of the sample rests with the top ten. The sample's time point label is to be understood as: newly diagnosed GD, antithyroid drugs for less than 3 months. For both TCR sequencing and RNA sequencing, RNA was extracted from PBMCs using TRIzol.

These data were also filed under a second study, of T cells in Graves' hyperthyroidism and ophthalmopathy.

The source was peripheral blood mononuclear cells (PBMCs), collected at new diagnosis, from a patient treated with antithyroid drugs. These receptors were obtained from a woman aged 25 to 39 with Graves disease. Donor details come from another sample of the same person, matched by shared clones.

There are a few counts of this clonotype. This chain connects TRBV3-1 to TRBJ1-3; perhaps TRBD1 as D (5 bases). The CDR3 consists of 15 residues. From germline, CDR1 is LGHDT and CDR2 YNNKEL (reference sequence). V was shortened by 4 bases and J by 1 base, with 11 bases between the two germline ends. The CDR3 bases are TGTGCCAGCAGCCCGGAAGGGGTTTCTGGAAACACCATATATTTT. The encoded protein is CASSPEGVSGNTIYF.

V gene TRBV24-1 combines with J gene TRBJ1-1, with 9 bases fitting TRBD1. Germline loops: CDR1 KGHDR, CDR2 SFDVKD. The CDR3 has 11 amino acids. The ends lost 9 bases at V and 13 bases at J; junction bases unmatched: 8. The CDR3 is CATSGQGSYFF. The CDR3 coding sequence is TGTGCCACCTCGGGACAGGGTAGTTATTTCTTT.

In this sample, this clonotype turned up many times. The chain carries TRBV20-1 and TRBJ1-2; D call uncertain. The V gene lost 3 bases and the J gene lost 4 bases, with 12 bases spanning the gap. The CDR3 has 13 amino acids. In germline, CDR1 is DFQATT, CDR2 SNEGSKA (reference sequence). CDR3 bases: TGCAGTGCTAGTCCCGGCTGGAGCTATGGCTACACCTTC. It specifies CSASPGWSYGYTF.

This clonotype was counted many times. The chain uses TRBV20-1 and TRBJ2-1; 11 positions match TRBD2. The germline V gene has CDR1 DFQATT and CDR2 SNEGSKA (reference sequence). Trimming took 6 bases from V and 8 from J; bases not matched to a gene: 12. This CDR3 has 15 amino acids. The CDR3 loop reads CSALASGRTSDEQFF. CDR3 nucleotide sequence: TGCAGTGCGCTGGCTAGCGGGAGGACGTCCGATGAGCAGTTCTTC.

Regarding this clonotype: Mismatch with germline at one junction end may stem from a read error. The gene calls are TRBV7-2 and TRBJ1-3; the D gene is possibly TRBD1 (6 bases). The CDR3 loop spans 14 amino acids. Germline V gives CDR1 SGHTA, CDR2 FQGNSA. CDR3 region: CASSPQGPGSTIYF. The DNA of the CDR3 is TGTGCCAGCAGCCCTCAGGGGCCTGGAAGCACCATATATTTT.

This clonotype was counted ten times or more. The rearrangement links TRBV5-5 to TRBJ2-7; TRBD2 matches 11 bases. There are 16 residues in the CDR3. The V segment lost 0 bases and the J segment 4 bases; nucleotides outside the gene matches: 6. The V gene's germline CDR1 is SGHKS and CDR2 YYEKEE (reference sequence). CDR3 nucleotide sequence: TGTGCCAGCAGCTTGGTATCTGTAGCGGGAGGGTACGAGCAGTACTTC. As protein: CASSLVSVAGGYEQYF.

The J gene is TRBJ2-5, the V gene TRBV30; the D call may be TRBD1 or TRBD2 (5 bases each). Germline loops: CDR1 GTSNPN, CDR2 SVGIG (reference sequence). The CDR3 covers 14 residues. Deletions cut 2 bases from V and 5 bases from J, with 15 bases between. As DNA, the CDR3 is TGTGCCTGGAGTCGTGGTGGGGGACGGGAGACCCAGTACTTC. Translating it yields CAWSRGGGRETQYF.

The gene calls are TRBV28 and TRBJ1-2; 9 bases line up with TRBD1. CDR3 length: 12 residues. V trimming: 5 bases; J trimming: 5 bases; junction bases outside the gene matches: 0. From germline, CDR1 is MDHEN and CDR2 SYDVKM. The CDR3 region has the DNA TGTGCCAGCAGTGGACAGGGGTATGGCTACACCTTC. It is translated as CASSGQGYGYTF.

This clonotype was seen repeatedly, ten times or more. This chain joins TRBV4-1 and TRBJ2-1; D unclear. Trimming cost V 2 bases and J 0 bases, with 14 bases left between them. Germline V gene data show CDR1 as MGHRA and CDR2 as YSYEKL. This CDR3 is 17 amino acids long. The CDR3 spells CASSQSLFESSYNEQFF. The CDR3 DNA is TGCGCCAGCAGCCAAAGCCTTTTCGAGAGCTCCTACAATGAGCAGTTCTTC.

The genes are TRBV5-1 and TRBJ2-7; possibly TRBD2 for D (7 bases). The CDR3 has 15 residues. Trimming shortened V by 4 bases and J by 2 bases, and 16 bases separated the two germline ends. Germline-derived CDR1 and CDR2 are SGHRS and YFSETQ. CDR3 in amino acids: CASSSLGGGPYEQYF. The CDR3 bases are TGCGCCAGCAGCAGCTTGGGCGGGGGCCCCTACGAGCAGTACTTC.

This clonotype appeared many times. The chain carries TRBV12-3 or TRBV12-4 and TRBJ1-1; TRBD1 matches at 7 bases. V was pared by 5 bases and J by 0 bases, with 3 bases of the junction left unmatched. The CDR3 length is 14 residues. The CDR3 sequence is CASSGTDMNTEAFF. CDR3 sequence (DNA): TGTGCCAGCAGTGGGACAGATATGAACACTGAAGCTTTCTTT.

This clonotype was seen repeatedly, ten times or more. J is TRBJ1-2 and V is TRBV27; 7 positions match TRBD1. V lost 4 bases and J lost 8; bases outside the gene matches: 13. CDR1 and CDR2 from the germline V gene are MNHEY and SMNVEV (reference sequence). The CDR3 is 15 amino acids. CDR3 loop: CASSSPGQTVEGYTF. CDR3 DNA: TGTGCCAGCAGTTCCCCGGGACAGACCGTTGAAGGCTACACCTTC.

This clonotype was counted a few times. The rearrangement joins TRBV12-3 or TRBV12-4 to TRBJ1-1, with a tentative D call TRBD1 (5 bases). The CDR3 consists of 13 residues. The V gene lost 7 bases and the J gene lost 3 bases, with 12 bases spanning the gap. Here the CDR3 DNA reads TGTGCCAGCATTGAGGGGCAGGACACTGAAGCTTTCTTT. It translates to CASIEGQDTEAFF.

This clonotype was recorded at least ten times. This chain uses TRBV7-8 with TRBJ2-1, with D possibly matching TRBD2 (5 bases). The CDR3 sequence is 17 residues long. Germline-derived CDR1 and CDR2 are SGHVS and FQNEAQ. V was cut by 2 bases and J by 0 bases, with 14 bases left in between. DNA for the CDR3: TGTGCCAGCAGCTTACGGAGGATCCTGAGCTCCTACAATGAGCAGTTCTTC. It codes for CASSLRRILSSYNEQFF.

The V and J genes are TRBV5-5 and TRBJ2-5; D unclear. With 0 bases removed from V and 4 bases from J, the gap between germline ends came to 10 bases. CDR3 length: 14 residues. Germline loops: CDR1 SGHKS, CDR2 YYEKEE (reference sequence). CDR3 region: CASSLESLRETQYF. CDR3 coding DNA: TGTGCCAGCAGCTTGGAGTCTTTGAGAGAGACCCAGTACTTC.

The sample holds many counts of this clonotype. The rearrangement uses TRBV28 and TRBJ2-1, with D perhaps matching TRBD2 (7 bases). V lost 5 bases and J 0 bases, leaving 20 bases between the germline ends. Germline V lookup: CDR1 MDHEN, CDR2 SYDVKM. The CDR3 is made up of 18 amino acids. CDR3 coding DNA: TGTGCCAGCAGTCCTCCCCCAGGGCGGGGGCCCTCCTACAATGAGCAGTTCTTC. Its translation is CASSPPPGRGPSYNEQFF.

The table lists this clonotype with many counts. This chain connects TRBV28 to TRBJ2-5; D may be TRBD2 (6 bases). Between the trimmed V and J ends, which lost 10 bases and 4 bases, there was a span of 22 bases. Germline assignment: CDR1 MDHEN and CDR2 SYDVKM. The CDR3 contains 15 residues. The CDR3 region is CAITEPGTRRETQYF. CDR3 DNA sequence: TGTGCCATAACCGAACCTGGGACTCGCCGAGAGACCCAGTACTTC.

For this clonotype: It may be a read error: a sequence one base away is much more abundant. The chain uses TRBV3-1 and TRBJ2-1; D may be TRBD2 (5 bases). This CDR3 spans 17 amino acids. Germline CDR1 LGHDT, CDR2 YNNKEL (reference sequence). The CDR3 DNA sequence: TGTGCCAGCAGCCAAGTTTTGCGGGCAGAAGCCTACAATGAGCGGTTCTTC. This sequence encodes CASSQVLRAEAYNERFF.

This clonotype was found many times. J is TRBJ1-1 and V is TRBV12-3 or TRBV12-4; no firm D call. V was trimmed by 3 bases and J by 0 bases, leaving 8 bases between them. The CDR3 extends over 14 amino acids. CDR3 nucleotides: TGTGCCAGCAGTTTTGGGCACCTGAACACTGAAGCTTTCTTT. The encoded protein is CASSFGHLNTEAFF.

In its sample, this clonotype was seen many times. This chain joins TRBV2 and TRBJ2-7, with 12 bases that match TRBD2. Trimming removed 4 bases from V and 1 base from J; junction bases left unmatched: 2. The CDR3 length is 15 residues. Germline V gene data show CDR1 as SNHLY and CDR2 as FYNNEI. The CDR3 bases are TGTGCCAGCAGTGGACTAGCGGGAGCATCCTACGAGCAGTACTTC. Amino acid sequence: CASSGLAGASYEQYF.

This clonotype was seen a single time. The chain employs TRBV5-1 and TRBJ2-1; 13 bases map to TRBD2. There are 14 residues in the CDR3. V gave up 7 bases and J gave up 8 bases; unmatched junction bases: 6. The germline gives CDR1 SGHRS, CDR2 YFSETQ. DNA of the CDR3: TGCGCCAGCCAAGGACTAGCGGGAGTGGATGAGCAGTTCTTC. Protein: CASQGLAGVDEQFF.

CDR3 in amino acids: CASSVWQGRMDTEAFF. CDR3 nucleotides: TGTGCCAGCAGTGTTTGGCAGGGGCGGATGGACACTGAAGCTTTCTTT. V is TRBV2 and J is TRBJ1-1; possibly TRBD1 for D (6 bases). The V and J ends lost 4 bases and 3 bases respectively, with 18 bases between them. Germline V gene sequence: CDR1 SNHLY, CDR2 FYNNEI. The CDR3 extends over 16 amino acids.

This clonotype was found a few times. V and J are TRBV18 and TRBJ2-7; 9 positions match TRBD1. Germline values: CDR1 KGHSH, CDR2 LQKENI. V lost 0 bases to trimming and J lost 4 bases; unmatched junction nucleotides: 7. The length of the CDR3 is 16 residues. CDR3 residues: CASSPPSGQGNYEQYF. CDR3 bases: TGTGCCAGCTCACCACCCTCCGGACAGGGGAATTACGAGCAGTACTTC.

The rearrangement uses TRBV5-4 and TRBJ1-1; 7 bases fit TRBD1. The V gene end was trimmed by 0 bases and the J gene end by 9 bases; junction bases not matched to a gene: 11. The CDR3 runs 15 residues. Germline CDR1 and CDR2: SGHNT and YYREEE (reference sequence). In DNA, the CDR3 is TGTGCCAGCAGCTTGGGGATGGTAACAGGGGATCAAGCTTTCTTT. It yields the protein CASSLGMVTGDQAFF.

This clonotype was seen many times. CDR3 residues: CASSPGEFLAKNIQYF. The CDR3 coding sequence is TGTGCCAGCAGCCCTGGGGAGTTTCTAGCCAAAAACATTCAGTACTTC. V gene TRBV11-2 combines with J gene TRBJ2-4, with D possibly matching TRBD2 (5 bases). Trimming left V 5 bases short and J 0 bases short, with 14 bases between. CDR1 SGHAT and CDR2 FQNNGV come from the germline V gene. The CDR3 runs to 16 residues.

Ten or more counts support this clonotype. The rearrangement uses TRBV7-3 and TRBJ1-1; 7 nucleotides agree with TRBD1. Germline values: CDR1 SGHTA, CDR2 FQGTGA. CDR3 length: 15 amino acids. V lost 1 base, J lost 11 bases, and 13 bases stayed unmatched. The CDR3 DNA reads as TGTGCCAGCAGCTTAAACCCAGACAGGGTCGGCGGGGCTTTCTTT. Its translation: CASSLNPDRVGGAFF.